One sample yielded the 2 T cell receptor beta chains listed below, sequenced in a study of shared clonotypes between healthy human individuals. Here immunoSEQ multiplex PCR was the method, and the copy in TCRdb shows in-frame clones only, minus some. This sample carries a few hundred thousand clones, around 81% of them seen once, and the ten largest clones take more than 10%. The sample was PBMCs. The origin of the receptors is a woman aged 40 to 50 in good health. Some clones in this sample may be carry-over from other donors' samples.

The CDR3 DNA is TGTGCCATCAGGGGAGACAGAGAGACCCAGTACTTC. Protein: CAIRGDRETQYF. This chain joins TRBV10-3 and TRBJ2-5; D may be TRBD1 or TRBD2 (5 bases each). The CDR3 is made up of 12 amino acids. V dropped 6 bases and J dropped 4 bases, with 9 bases sitting between them. Germline V gives CDR1 ENHRY, CDR2 SYGVKD.

The rearrangement links TRBV5-1 to TRBJ2-3; 9 bases match TRBD2. CDR3 length: 15 residues. Germline CDR1 SGHRS, CDR2 YFSETQ. J gave up 0 bases and V 5 bases, and 4 bases lay outside the gene matches. CDR3 loop: CASRIAGASTDTQYF. The CDR3 nucleotides are TGCGCCAGCAGGATAGCGGGAGCTAGCACAGATACGCAGTATTTT.